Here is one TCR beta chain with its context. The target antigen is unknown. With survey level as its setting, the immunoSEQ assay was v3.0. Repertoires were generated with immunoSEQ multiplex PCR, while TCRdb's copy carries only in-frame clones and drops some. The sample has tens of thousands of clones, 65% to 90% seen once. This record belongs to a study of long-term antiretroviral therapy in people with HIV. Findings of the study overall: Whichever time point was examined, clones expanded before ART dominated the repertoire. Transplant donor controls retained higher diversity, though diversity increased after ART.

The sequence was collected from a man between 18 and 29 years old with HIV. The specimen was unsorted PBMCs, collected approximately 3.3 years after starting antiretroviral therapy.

The CDR3 nucleotides read TGTGCCAGCAGTTACCTTACACAGGGGGCTGGAAACACCATATATTTT. As protein: CASSYLTQGAGNTIYF. The gene calls are TRBV6-5 and TRBJ1-3; TRBD1 aligns across 8 bases. The germline V gene encodes CDR1 MNHEY and CDR2 SVGAGI. The ends lost 2 bases at V and 2 bases at J; junction bases unmatched: 5. CDR3 length: 16 amino acids.